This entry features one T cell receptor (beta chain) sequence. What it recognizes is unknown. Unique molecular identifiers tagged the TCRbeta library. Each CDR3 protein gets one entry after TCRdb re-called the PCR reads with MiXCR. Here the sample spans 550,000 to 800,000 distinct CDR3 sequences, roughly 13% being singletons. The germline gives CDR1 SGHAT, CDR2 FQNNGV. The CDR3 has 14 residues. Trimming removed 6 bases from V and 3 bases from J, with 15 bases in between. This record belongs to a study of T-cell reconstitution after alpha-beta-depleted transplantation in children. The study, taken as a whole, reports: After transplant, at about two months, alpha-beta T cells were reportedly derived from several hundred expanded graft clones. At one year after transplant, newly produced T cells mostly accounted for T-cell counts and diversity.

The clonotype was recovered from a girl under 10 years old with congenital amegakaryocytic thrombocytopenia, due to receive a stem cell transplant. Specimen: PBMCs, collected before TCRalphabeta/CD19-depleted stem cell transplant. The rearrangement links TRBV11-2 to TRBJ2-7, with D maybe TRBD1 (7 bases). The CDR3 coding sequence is TGTGCCAGCAGGGGTCAGGGGGGCTTCTACGAGCAGTACTTC. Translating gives CASRGQGGFYEQYF. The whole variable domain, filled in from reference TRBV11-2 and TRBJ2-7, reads EAGVAQSPRYKIIEKRQSVAFWCNPISGHATLYWYQQILGQGPKLLIQFQNNGVVDDSQLPKDRFSAERLKGVDSTLKIQPAKLEDSAVYLCASRGQGGFYEQYFGPGTRLTVT.